One and the same sample provided the 15 T cell receptor delta chains below, sequenced in a study of gamma-delta T cells after stem cell transplantation. TCRdb reanalyzed the RT-PCR reads using CATT. The data show roughly 5,400 delta-chain clones, with 9.8% seen just once and 13% held by the top ten. The sequenced sample consisted of gamma-delta T cells. The receptor set was obtained from a human donor. It is not recorded whose cells these are; they may come from a transplant donor.

This clone was seen a handful of times. V usage is TRDV2 and J usage is TRDJ1, with D unresolved. The CDR3 sequence is 15 residues long. Trimming pared 0 bases from V and 9 bases from J, leaving 19 bases between. Germline CDR1 is GEAIGNYY and CDR2 is EKD. The CDR3 reads CACDTAGLSRGELIF. In nucleotides, the CDR3 is TGTGCCTGTGACACCGCGGGCCTCTCGCGGGGTGAACTCATCTTT.

CDR3 sequence: CACDTGDSGTDKLIF. The DNA of the CDR3 is TGTGCCTGTGACACGGGGGATAGTGGCACCGATAAACTCATCTTT. The chain carries TRDV2 and TRDJ1; 8 nucleotides agree with TRDD3. CDR3 length: 15 amino acids. The V and J ends lost 1 base and 1 base, in that order; junction bases with no gene match: 4. Looked up from germline, CDR1 is GEAIGNYY and CDR2 is EKD.

This clone was seen more than once but under ten times. This DNA translates differently at residue 13 from the TCRdb protein, which is that of a much larger clone; a read error is likely, and the protein shown is the DNA's own translation. CDR3 coding DNA: TGTGCCTGTGACTCCCTCGGACCGGGGGATACTTGGGCCGATAAACTCATCTTT. Protein product: CACDSLGPGDTWADKLIF. J is TRDJ1 and V is TRDV2; 9 positions match TRDD3. V dropped 3 bases and J dropped 3; count of bases not matched to a gene: 16. CDR3 length equals 18 residues. Germline V gene data show CDR1 as GEAIGNYY and CDR2 as EKD.

V and J are TRDV1 and TRDJ1, with D possibly matching TRDD3 (5 bases). Trimming removed 0 bases from V and 1 base from J, with 12 bases in between. The CDR3 has 16 amino acids. The germline V gene encodes CDR1 TSWWSYY and CDR2 QGS. In DNA, the CDR3 is TGTGCTCTTGGGGAACTGGGGGCCAGGAGCACCGATAAACTCATCTTT. It is translated as CALGELGARSTDKLIF.

Regarding this clone: TCRdb shows a much larger clone's protein in place of this DNA's translation, and the two differ at residue 8, likely through a read error; the protein shown is translated from the DNA. The chain is built from TRDV2 and TRDJ1; D remains unclear. V was cut by 2 bases and J by 2 bases, with 14 bases left in between. The CDR3 contains 15 residues. CDR1 GEAIGNYY and CDR2 EKD come from the germline V gene. The CDR3: CACDRIGSKTDKLIF. The CDR3 DNA reads as TGTGCCTGTGACAGAATTGGTTCCAAGACCGATAAACTCATCTTT.

In the case of this clone: A much larger clone is a single base away; this may be a read error. The same CDR3 can be traced to other DNA sequences in this sample. The rearrangement links TRDV2 to TRDJ1; 8 nucleotides match TRDD3. Per the germline V gene, CDR1 is GEAIGNYY and CDR2 is EKD. The CDR3 covers 15 residues. CDR3 nucleotides: TGTGCCTGCGACACTTTACTGGGGGACACCGATAAACTCATCTTT. Its protein is CACDTLLGDTDKLIF.

This clone is labeled medium-sized. The rearrangement links TRDV2 to TRDJ3, with 9 bases lining up with TRDD3. There are 20 residues in the CDR3. Germline V gene sequence: CDR1 GEAIGNYY, CDR2 EKD. V lost 0 bases, J lost 0 bases, and 8 bases stayed unmatched. The CDR3 sequence is CACDTVTGDTSSWDTRQMFF. The CDR3 coding sequence is TGTGCCTGTGACACCGTAACTGGGGATACGTCCTCCTGGGACACCCGACAGATGTTTTTC.

The rearrangement uses TRDV2 and TRDJ1, with TRDD3 identical over 13 bases. The length of the CDR3 is 15 residues. CDR1 is GEAIGNYY, CDR2 EKD, per germline. V was clipped by 3 bases and J by 9 bases; unmatched bases: 9. CDR3: CACDPLTGGYAELIF. The CDR3, as DNA: TGTGCCTGTGACCCACTTACTGGGGGATACGCGGAACTCATCTTT.

With regard to this clone: This clone may be a read error of a much larger clone one base away. Other DNA sequences in this sample translate to the same CDR3. The chain combines TRDV2 with TRDJ1, with 9 bases that match TRDD3. Germline V gene data show CDR1 as GEAIGNYY and CDR2 as EKD. The CDR3 is 14 amino acids. CDR3 DNA sequence: TGTGCCTGCGACACCCTGGGGGATCTGGATAAACTCATCTTT. The encoded protein is CACDTLGDLDKLIF.

A word on this clone: This likely came from a read error, as a far larger clone is one base away. Other DNA sequences in the same sample also yield this CDR3. The chain is built from TRDV2 and TRDJ1; 12 nucleotides align to TRDD3. The CDR3 covers 19 residues. Germline trimming cut 0 bases from V and 2 bases from J; bases unmatched to any gene: 12. Germline assignment: CDR1 GEAIGNYY and CDR2 EKD. The CDR3 sequence: CACDTVRLGDTQGTDKLIF. The CDR3 region has the DNA TGTGCCTGTGACACCGTTAGACTGGGGGATACTCAGGGGACCGATAAACTCATCTTT.

On this clone itself: With a much larger clone just one base away, this may be a read error. V gene TRDV2 combines with J gene TRDJ1, with 8 positions matching TRDD3. Trimming at V came to 5 bases and at J to 0 bases, leaving 13 bases not matched to a gene. Germline assignment: CDR1 GEAIGNYY and CDR2 EKD. The CDR3 runs to 17 residues. This CDR3 is CACGPLGETPYTDKLIF. The CDR3 DNA is TGTGCCTGTGGCCCGCTGGGGGAGACGCCCTACACCGATAAACTCATCTTT.

This clone was counted only a few times. This may come from a read error, since a much larger clone is one base off. This chain joins TRDV1 and TRDJ1, with 11 nucleotides matching TRDD3. The CDR3 runs to 20 residues. Germline CDR1 TSWWSYY, CDR2 QGS. The CDR3 here is CAPGDGVIKRYWGIIDKLIF. DNA of the CDR3: TGTGCTCCTGGGGATGGTGTGATTAAGCGTTACTGGGGGATAATCGATAAACTCATCTTT.

The CDR3 reads CACDSVLGDTGITDKLIF. The CDR3 nucleotides read TGTGCCTGTGACTCCGTACTGGGGGATACGGGGATCACCGATAAACTCATCTTT. The V call is TRDV2, the J call TRDJ1; the match to TRDD3 covers 13 bases. The J segment lost 1 base and the V segment lost 3 bases, leaving 10 bases of the junction unmatched. The CDR3 is 18 amino acids. The germline V gene has CDR1 GEAIGNYY and CDR2 EKD.

The chain links TRDV2 to TRDJ1, with TRDD2 as a possible D gene (5 bases). This CDR3 spans 18 amino acids. CDR1 GEAIGNYY and CDR2 EKD come from the germline V gene. V was shortened by 1 base and J by 1 base, with 21 bases between the two germline ends. Here the CDR3 reads CACDTLPGLSSRTDKLIF. CDR3 bases: TGTGCCTGTGACACTCTTCCCGGGCTATCCAGCCGCACCGATAAACTCATCTTT.

This CDR3 reads CACDPIGQTGGSSGPHTDKLIF. In DNA form, the CDR3 reads TGTGCCTGTGACCCAATTGGTCAAACTGGGGGTTCCTCAGGACCGCACACCGATAAACTCATCTTT. The chain combines TRDV2 with TRDJ1; 8 positions agree with TRDD3. With V trimmed by 3 bases and J by 0 bases, 26 bases remained unmatched. The CDR3 runs 22 residues. Germline V lookup: CDR1 GEAIGNYY, CDR2 EKD.